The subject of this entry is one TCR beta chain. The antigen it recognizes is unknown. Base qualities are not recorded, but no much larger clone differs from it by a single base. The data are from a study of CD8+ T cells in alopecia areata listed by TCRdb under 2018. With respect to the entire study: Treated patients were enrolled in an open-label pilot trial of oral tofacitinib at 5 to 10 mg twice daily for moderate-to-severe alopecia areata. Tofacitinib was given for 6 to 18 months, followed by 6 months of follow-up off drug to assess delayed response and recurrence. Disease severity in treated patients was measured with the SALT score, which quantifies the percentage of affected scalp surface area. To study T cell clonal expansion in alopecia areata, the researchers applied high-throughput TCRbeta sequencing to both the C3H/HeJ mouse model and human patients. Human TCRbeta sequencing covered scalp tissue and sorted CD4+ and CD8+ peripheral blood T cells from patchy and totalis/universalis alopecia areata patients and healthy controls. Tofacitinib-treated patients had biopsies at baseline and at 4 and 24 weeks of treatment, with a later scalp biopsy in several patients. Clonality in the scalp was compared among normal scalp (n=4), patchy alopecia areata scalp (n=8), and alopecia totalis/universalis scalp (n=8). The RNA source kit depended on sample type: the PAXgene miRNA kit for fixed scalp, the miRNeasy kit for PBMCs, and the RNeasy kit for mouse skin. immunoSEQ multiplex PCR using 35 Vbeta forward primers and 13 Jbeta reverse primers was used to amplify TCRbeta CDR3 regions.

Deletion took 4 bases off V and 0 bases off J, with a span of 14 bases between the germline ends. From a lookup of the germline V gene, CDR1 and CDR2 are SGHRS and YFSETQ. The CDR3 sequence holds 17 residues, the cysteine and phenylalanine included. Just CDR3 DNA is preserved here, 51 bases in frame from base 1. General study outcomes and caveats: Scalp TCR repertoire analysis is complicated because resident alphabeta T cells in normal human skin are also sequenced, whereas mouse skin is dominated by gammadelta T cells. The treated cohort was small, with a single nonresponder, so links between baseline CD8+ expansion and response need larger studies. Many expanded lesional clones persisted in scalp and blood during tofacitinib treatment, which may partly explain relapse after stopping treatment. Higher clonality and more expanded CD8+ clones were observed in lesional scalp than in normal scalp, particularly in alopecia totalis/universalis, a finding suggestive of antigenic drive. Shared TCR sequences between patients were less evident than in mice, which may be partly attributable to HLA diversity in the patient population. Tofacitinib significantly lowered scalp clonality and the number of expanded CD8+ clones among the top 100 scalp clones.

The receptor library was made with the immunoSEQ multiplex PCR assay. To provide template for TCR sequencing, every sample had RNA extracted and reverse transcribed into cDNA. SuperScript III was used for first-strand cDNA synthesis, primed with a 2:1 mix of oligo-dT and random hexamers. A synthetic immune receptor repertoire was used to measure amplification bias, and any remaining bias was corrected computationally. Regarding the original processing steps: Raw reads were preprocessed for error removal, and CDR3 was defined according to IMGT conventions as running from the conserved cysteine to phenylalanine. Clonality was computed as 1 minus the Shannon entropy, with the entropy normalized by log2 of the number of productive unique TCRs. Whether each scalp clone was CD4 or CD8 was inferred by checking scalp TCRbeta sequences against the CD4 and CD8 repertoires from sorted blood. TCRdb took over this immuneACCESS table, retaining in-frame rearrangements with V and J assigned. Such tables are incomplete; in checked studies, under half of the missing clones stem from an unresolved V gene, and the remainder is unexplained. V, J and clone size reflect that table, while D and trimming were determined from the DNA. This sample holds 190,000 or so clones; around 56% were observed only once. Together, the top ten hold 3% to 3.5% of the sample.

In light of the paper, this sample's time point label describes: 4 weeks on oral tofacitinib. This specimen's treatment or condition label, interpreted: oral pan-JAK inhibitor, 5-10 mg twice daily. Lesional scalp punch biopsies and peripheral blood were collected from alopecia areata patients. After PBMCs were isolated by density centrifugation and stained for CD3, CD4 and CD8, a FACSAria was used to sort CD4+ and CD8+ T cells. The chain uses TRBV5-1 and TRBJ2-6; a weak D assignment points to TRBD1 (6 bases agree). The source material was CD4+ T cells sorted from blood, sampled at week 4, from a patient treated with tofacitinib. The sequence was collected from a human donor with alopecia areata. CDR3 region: CASSRATGSSGANVLTF. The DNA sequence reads TGCGCCAGCAGCAGGGCGACAGGAAGCTCTGGGGCCAACGTCCTGACTTTC.